This TCR beta chain stems from a study of T cell repertoires in cytomegalovirus infection. Study at large: Public TCR beta signatures provided an indication of both CMV infection and a matching HLA type.

This clonotype has at least ten counts. Its antigen is undetermined. V lost 3 bases, J lost 1 base, and 12 bases lay in between. The germline V gene has CDR1 DFQATT and CDR2 SNEGSKA (reference sequence). The CDR3 totals 14 residues. Study-wide results and limits: Clonotype analysis showed dominance of the ex vivo response by HLA-C-restricted CMV-specific TCR beta clonotypes.

From the reads, TCRdb called clonotypes with MiXCR, one entry per CDR3 protein. The sample lists over 450,000 distinct CDR3 sequences; about 11% were seen once. V and J are TRBV20-1 and TRBJ1-1; D might be TRBD1 (5 bases). Material: PBMCs. The receptor's source is a human donor in good health (CMV status not recorded). Some clones in this sample may be carry-over from other donors' samples. This chain's CDR3 is CSASRAAGNTEAFF. The CDR3 DNA sequence: TGCAGTGCTAGCAGGGCAGCGGGGAACACTGAAGCTTTCTTT.